What follows describes a single T cell receptor beta chain. What it recognizes is unknown. Treatment defined: roughly nine-day PBMC culture with coronavirus spike peptide pools or control peptides (ViraFEST assay). The data originate from a study of vaccination and CD4 T cells after COVID-19. Cultured CD4+ T-cell DNA underwent Oncomine TCR Beta short-read sequencing. One entry per CDR3 protein, called by TCRdb with MiXCR from the PCR reads. The repertoire holds 15,000 to 20,000 distinct CDR3 sequences, with around 58% as singletons. V lost 7 bases and J 2 bases, leaving 6 bases between the germline ends. The CDR3 is made up of 12 amino acids. The germline CDR1 and CDR2 sequences are KGHDR and SFDVKD.

This rearrangement joins TRBV24-1 to TRBJ2-3, with unresolved D. The source is a human donor who had recovered from COVID-19. The sequenced sample consisted of CD4+ T cells from blood, cultured in vitro. The CDR3 DNA follows: TGTGCCACCAGGGGAACCACAGATACGCAGTATTTT. Translating gives CATRGTTDTQYF.